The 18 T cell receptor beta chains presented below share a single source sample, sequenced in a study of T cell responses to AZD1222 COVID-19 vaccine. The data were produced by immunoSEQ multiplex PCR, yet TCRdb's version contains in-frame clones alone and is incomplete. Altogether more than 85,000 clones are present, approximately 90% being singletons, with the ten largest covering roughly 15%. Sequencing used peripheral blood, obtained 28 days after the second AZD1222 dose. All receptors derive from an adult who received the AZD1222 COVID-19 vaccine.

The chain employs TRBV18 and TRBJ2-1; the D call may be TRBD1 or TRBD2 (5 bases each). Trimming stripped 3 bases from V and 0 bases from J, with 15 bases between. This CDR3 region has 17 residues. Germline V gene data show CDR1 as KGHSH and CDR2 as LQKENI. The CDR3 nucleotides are TGTGCCAGCTCACCTACCGGGGCGCGGTACTCCTACAATGAGCAGTTCTTC. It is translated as CASSPTGARYSYNEQFF.

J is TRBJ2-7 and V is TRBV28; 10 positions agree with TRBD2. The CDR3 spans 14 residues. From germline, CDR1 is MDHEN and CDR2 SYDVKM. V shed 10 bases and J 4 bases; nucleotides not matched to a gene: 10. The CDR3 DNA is TGTGCCACCTCGCCCCTAGCGGGAGTATACGAGCAGTACTTC. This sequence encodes CATSPLAGVYEQYF.

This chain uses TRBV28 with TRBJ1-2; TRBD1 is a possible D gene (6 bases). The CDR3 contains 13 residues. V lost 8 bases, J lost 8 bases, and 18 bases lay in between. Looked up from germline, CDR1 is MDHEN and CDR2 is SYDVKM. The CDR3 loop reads CASQTQGPWGYTF. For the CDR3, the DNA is TGTGCCAGCCAAACGCAGGGGCCTTGGGGCTACACCTTC.

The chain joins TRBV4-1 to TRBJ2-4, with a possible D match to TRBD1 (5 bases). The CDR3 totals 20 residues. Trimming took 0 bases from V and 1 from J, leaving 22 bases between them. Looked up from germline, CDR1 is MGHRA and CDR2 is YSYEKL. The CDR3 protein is CASSQDVVFSGRRAKNIQYF. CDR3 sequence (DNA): TGCGCCAGCAGCCAAGATGTTGTCTTCTCAGGGCGTCGGGCCAAAAACATTCAGTACTTC.

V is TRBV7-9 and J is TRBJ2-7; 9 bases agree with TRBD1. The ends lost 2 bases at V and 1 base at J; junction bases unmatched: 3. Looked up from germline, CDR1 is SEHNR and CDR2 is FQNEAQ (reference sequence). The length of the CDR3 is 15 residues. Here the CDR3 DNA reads TGTGCCAGCAGCTTAAACGGGACAGGGTCCTACGAGCAGTACTTC. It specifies CASSLNGTGSYEQYF.

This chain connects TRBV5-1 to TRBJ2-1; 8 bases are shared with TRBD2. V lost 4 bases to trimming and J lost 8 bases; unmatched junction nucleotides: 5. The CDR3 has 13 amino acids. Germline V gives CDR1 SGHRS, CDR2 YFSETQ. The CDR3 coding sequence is TGCGCCAGCAGCCCAGGGACTAGAGATGAGCAGTTCTTC. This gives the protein CASSPGTRDEQFF. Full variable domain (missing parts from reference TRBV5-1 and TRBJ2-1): KAGVTQTPRYLIKTRGQQVTLSCSPISGHRSVSWYQQTPGQGLQFLFEYFSETQRNKGNFPGRFSGRQFSNSRSEMNVSTLELGDSALYLCASSPGTRDEQFFGPGTRLTVL.

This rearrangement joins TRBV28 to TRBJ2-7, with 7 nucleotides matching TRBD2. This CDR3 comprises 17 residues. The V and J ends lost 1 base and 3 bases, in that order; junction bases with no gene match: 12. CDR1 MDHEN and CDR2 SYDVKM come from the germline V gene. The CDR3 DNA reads TGTGCCAGCAGTTTATTGGCTCAGGCTAGCGGCCTCTACGAGCAGTACTTC. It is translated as CASSLLAQASGLYEQYF.

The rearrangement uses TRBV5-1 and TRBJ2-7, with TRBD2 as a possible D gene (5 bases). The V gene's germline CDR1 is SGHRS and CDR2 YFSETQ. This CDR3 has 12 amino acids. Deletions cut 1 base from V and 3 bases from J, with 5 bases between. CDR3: CASSLSGYEQYF. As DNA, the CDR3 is TGCGCCAGCAGCTTGAGCGGCTACGAGCAGTACTTC.

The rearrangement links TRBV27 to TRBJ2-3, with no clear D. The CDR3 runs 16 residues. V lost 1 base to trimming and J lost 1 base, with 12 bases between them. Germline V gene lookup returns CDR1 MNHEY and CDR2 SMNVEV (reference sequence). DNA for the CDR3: TGTGCCAGCAGTTTATTCCCTATCGTGGGCACAGATACGCAGTATTTT. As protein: CASSLFPIVGTDTQYF.

CDR3 sequence reads: CASSLTQGGEKLFF. CDR3 coding DNA: TGTGCCAGCAGCCTAACCCAGGGGGGTGAAAAACTGTTTTTT. The V call is TRBV3-1 (or the pseudogene TRBV3-2), the J call TRBJ1-4; 7 nucleotides match TRBD1. From germline, CDR1 is LGHDT and CDR2 YNNKEL (reference sequence). The trim removed 4 bases at V and 7 bases at J, leaving 6 bases unmatched. The CDR3 spans 14 residues.

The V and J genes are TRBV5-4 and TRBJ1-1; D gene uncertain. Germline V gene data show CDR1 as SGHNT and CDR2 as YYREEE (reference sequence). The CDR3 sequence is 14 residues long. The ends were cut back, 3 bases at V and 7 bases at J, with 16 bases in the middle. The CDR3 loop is CASSSGNLLDEAFF. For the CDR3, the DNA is TGTGCCAGCAGCTCGGGAAACTTACTCGATGAAGCTTTCTTT.

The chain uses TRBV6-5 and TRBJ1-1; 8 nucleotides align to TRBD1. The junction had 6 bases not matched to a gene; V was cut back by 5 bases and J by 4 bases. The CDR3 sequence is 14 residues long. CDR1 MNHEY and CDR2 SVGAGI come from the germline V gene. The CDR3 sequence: CASSIGQGRTEAFF. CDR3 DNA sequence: TGTGCCAGCAGTATCGGACAGGGTCGCACTGAAGCTTTCTTT.

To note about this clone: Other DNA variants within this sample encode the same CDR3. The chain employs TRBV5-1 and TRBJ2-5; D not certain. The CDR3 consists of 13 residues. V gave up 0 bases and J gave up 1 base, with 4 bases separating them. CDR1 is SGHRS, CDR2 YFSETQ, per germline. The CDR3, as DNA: TGCGCCAGCAGCTTGGAAGGCCAAGAGACCCAGTACTTC. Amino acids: CASSLEGQETQYF.

Here the CDR3 DNA reads TGCGCCAGCAGCTTTGACAGCGGTTCCTACGAGCAGTACTTC. Its protein is CASSFDSGSYEQYF. The chain recombines TRBV5-1 with TRBJ2-7, with D perhaps matching TRBD1 or TRBD2 (5 bases each). The V end was cut by 2 bases, the J end by 1 base, with 10 bases between. The CDR3 consists of 14 residues. Germline V CDR1 and CDR2: SGHRS, YFSETQ.

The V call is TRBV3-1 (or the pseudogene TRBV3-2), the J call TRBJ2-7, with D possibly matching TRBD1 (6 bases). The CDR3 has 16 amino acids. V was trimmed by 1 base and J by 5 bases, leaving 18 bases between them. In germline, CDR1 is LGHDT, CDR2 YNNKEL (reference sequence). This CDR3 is CASSQVVRAGADEQYF. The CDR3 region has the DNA TGTGCCAGCAGCCAAGTGGTTAGGGCAGGGGCGGACGAGCAGTACTTC.

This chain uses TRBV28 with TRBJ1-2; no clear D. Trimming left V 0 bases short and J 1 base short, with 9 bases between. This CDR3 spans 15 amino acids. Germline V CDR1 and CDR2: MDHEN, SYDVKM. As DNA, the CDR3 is TGTGCCAGCAGTTTATGGCCAGACGGTAACTATGGCTACACCTTC. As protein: CASSLWPDGNYGYTF.

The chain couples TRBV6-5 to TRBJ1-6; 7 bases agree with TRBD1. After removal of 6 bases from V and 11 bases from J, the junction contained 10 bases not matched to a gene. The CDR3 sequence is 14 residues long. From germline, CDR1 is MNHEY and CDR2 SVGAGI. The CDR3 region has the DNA TGTGCCAGCAGGCATGAACAGGGGCGTGCACCCCTCCACTTT. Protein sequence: CASRHEQGRAPLHF.

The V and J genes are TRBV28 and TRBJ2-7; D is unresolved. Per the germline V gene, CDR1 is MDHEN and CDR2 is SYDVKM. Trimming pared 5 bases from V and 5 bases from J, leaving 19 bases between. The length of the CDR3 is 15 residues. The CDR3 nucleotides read TGTGCCAGCAGTCTCCCGGACGCCGGCGGCCACGAGCAGTACTTC. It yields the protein CASSLPDAGGHEQYF.